The clone carrying this T cell receptor (beta chain) occurred many times. The sample belongs to a study of T cell repertoires in cytomegalovirus infection. Study-level background: TCR beta signatures that were public indicated CMV infection and matching HLA type.

Looked up from germline, CDR1 is MDHEN and CDR2 is SYDVKM. With V trimmed by 5 bases and J by 1 base, 4 bases remained unmatched. The CDR3 is 16 residues long. TCRdb passed the reads through MiXCR, listing each CDR3 protein once. The sample carries about 450,000 distinct CDR3 sequences, roughly a third recorded once. V is TRBV28 and J is TRBJ2-1; TRBD2 matches at 11 bases. The sequencing sample was made of PBMCs. This receptor was taken from a human donor in good health (CMV status not recorded). Some clones in this sample may be carry-over from other donors' samples. Here the CDR3 reads CASSTLAGGSYNEQFF. CDR3 nucleotide sequence: TGTGCCAGCAGTACTCTAGCGGGGGGTTCCTACAATGAGCAGTTCTTC.